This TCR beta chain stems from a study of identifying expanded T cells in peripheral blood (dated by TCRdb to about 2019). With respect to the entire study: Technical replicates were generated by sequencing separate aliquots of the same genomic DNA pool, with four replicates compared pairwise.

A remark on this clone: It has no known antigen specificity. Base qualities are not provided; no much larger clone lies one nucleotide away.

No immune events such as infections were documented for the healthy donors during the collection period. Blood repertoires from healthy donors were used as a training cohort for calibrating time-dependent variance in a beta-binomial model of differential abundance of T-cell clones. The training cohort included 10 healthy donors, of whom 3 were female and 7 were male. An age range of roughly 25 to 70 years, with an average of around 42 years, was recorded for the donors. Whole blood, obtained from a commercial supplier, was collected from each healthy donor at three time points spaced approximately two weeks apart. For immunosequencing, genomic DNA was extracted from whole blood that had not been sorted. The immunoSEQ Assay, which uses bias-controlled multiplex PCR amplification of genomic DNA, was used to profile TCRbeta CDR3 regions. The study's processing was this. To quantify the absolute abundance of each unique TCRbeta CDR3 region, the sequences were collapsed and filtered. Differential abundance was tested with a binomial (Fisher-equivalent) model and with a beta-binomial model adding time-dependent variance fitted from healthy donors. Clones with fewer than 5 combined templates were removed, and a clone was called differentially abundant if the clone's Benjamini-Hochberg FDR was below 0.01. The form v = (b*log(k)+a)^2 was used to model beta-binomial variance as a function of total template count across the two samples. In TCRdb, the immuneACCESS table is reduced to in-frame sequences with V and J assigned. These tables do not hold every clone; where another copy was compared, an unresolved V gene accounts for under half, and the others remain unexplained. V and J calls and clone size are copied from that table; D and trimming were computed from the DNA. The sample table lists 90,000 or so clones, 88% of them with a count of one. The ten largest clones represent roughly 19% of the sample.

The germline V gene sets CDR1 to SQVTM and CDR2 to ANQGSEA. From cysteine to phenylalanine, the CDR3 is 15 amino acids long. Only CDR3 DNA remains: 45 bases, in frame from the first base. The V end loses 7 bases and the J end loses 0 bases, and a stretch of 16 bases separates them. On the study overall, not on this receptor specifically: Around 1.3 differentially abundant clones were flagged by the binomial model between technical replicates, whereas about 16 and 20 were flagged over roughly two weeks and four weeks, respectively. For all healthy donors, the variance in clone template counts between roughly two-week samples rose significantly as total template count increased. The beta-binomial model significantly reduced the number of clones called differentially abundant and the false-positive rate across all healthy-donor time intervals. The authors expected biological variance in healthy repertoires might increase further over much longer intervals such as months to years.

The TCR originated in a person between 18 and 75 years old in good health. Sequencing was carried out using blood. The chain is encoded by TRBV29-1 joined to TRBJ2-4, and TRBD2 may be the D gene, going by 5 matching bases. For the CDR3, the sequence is CSATPPAGAKNIQYF. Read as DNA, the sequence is TGCAGCGCCACACCCCCCGCGGGAGCCAAAAACATTCAGTACTTC.